This T cell receptor beta chain was documented in a study of blood T cell repertoires in COVID-19. The wider study: Whether acute or convalescent, the COVID-19 samples came from the United States, Italy and Spain. PBMCs, B-cell-depleted T cells, or T cells were the source of the cDNA or gDNA that made up the material.

Authors' analysis steps: Estimation of nucleated cell counts was performed using reference gene primer amplification. Here immunoSEQ multiplex PCR was the method, and the copy in TCRdb shows in-frame clones only, minus some. D and trimming were read from the DNA, whereas the V and J calls and clone size are those reported in that table. The sample consists of around 620,000 clones, about 87% of them appearing once. The sample was peripheral blood. This receptor was obtained from a woman between 18 and 30 years old with acute or convalescent COVID-19.

CDR3 coding DNA: TGTGCCTGGGATGTGTTGCCCAGGAATTCACCCCTCCACTTT. Its protein is CAWDVLPRNSPLHF. The chain carries TRBV30 and TRBJ1-6, with D unclear. The CDR3 consists of 14 residues. Germline CDR1 and CDR2: GTSNPN and SVGIG (reference sequence). V lost 5 bases and J 7 bases, leaving 15 bases between the germline ends. Combining the CDR3 with reference TRBV30 and TRBJ1-6 gives the whole variable domain SQTIHQWPATLVQPVGSPLSLECTVEGTSNPNLYWYRQAAGRGLQLLFYSVGIGQISSEVPQNLSASRPQDRQFILSSKKLLLSDSGFYLCAWDVLPRNSPLHFGNGTRLTVT.